A single sample is the source of the 6 T cell receptor beta chains below, sequenced in a study of blood T cell repertoires in COVID-19. Profiling relied on immunoSEQ multiplex PCR, and the TCRdb table lists in-frame clones only, not all of them. The table has over 300,000 clones, around four fifths seen once; the top ten hold approximately 1.3%. Input material: peripheral blood. The source of these receptors is a woman between 50 and 59 years old with acute or convalescent COVID-19.

This clone came up a few times. The chain recombines TRBV19 with TRBJ2-1; TRBD2 aligns across 9 bases. In germline, CDR1 is LNHDA, CDR2 SQIVND (reference sequence). CDR3 length: 14 residues. Trimming took 10 bases from V and 7 from J; bases not matched to a gene: 11. Written as DNA, the CDR3 is TGTGCCACCTTAGCGGCGGGAGGGTGGAATGAGCAGTTCTTC. This translates into CATLAAGGWNEQFF.

The chain uses TRBV3-1 (or the pseudogene TRBV3-2) and TRBJ2-7, with 8 nucleotides matching TRBD2. Germline trimming cut 5 bases from V and 0 bases from J; bases unmatched to any gene: 15. This CDR3 has 18 amino acids. Germline V gives CDR1 LGHDT, CDR2 YNNKEL (reference sequence). CDR3 DNA: TGTGCCAGCAGCACTGCTCTTTCCGGGGGGGTGAGCTCCTACGAGCAGTACTTC. It yields the protein CASSTALSGGVSSYEQYF.

This rearrangement joins TRBV6-6 to TRBJ2-7; possible D gene TRBD2, 6 bases. The CDR3 extends over 15 amino acids. CDR1 is MNHNY and CDR2 is SVGAGI in the germline V gene (reference sequence). V was trimmed by 7 bases and J by 4 bases, leaving 20 bases between them. CDR3 sequence reads: CASILRDSWSYEQYF. The CDR3 DNA reads TGTGCCAGCATCCTTCGGGACTCCTGGAGTTACGAGCAGTACTTC.

In DNA, the CDR3 is TGTGCCTGGAGTGTACTGGCAGGGGAGACCTATAATTCACCCCTCCACTTT. It codes for CAWSVLAGETYNSPLHF. V is TRBV30 and J is TRBJ1-6; possible D gene TRBD1, 6 bases. Trimming shortened V by 0 bases and J by 2 bases, and 14 bases separated the two germline ends. The CDR3 totals 17 residues. CDR1 GTSNPN and CDR2 SVGIG come from the germline V gene (reference sequence).

The chain links TRBV9 to TRBJ2-7; 12 bases line up with TRBD2. The CDR3 spans 17 residues. In germline, CDR1 is SGDLS, CDR2 YYNGEE. V shed 5 bases, J shed 3 bases, and the junction held 12 bases outside the gene matches. The CDR3: CASSPTLAGGKYYEQYF. The CDR3 region has the DNA TGTGCCAGCAGTCCGACCCTAGCGGGAGGGAAATACTACGAGCAGTACTTC.

V usage is TRBV2 and J usage is TRBJ1-5; a possible D gene is TRBD1 (5 bases). The CDR3 runs to 16 residues. The V gene's germline CDR1 is SNHLY and CDR2 FYNNEI. V was clipped by 4 bases and J by 7 bases, with 20 bases between them. The CDR3 coding sequence is TGTGCCAGCAGTGGGGACGGGGACTCTCGGGAACAGCCCCAGCATTTT. It translates to CASSGDGDSREQPQHF. The whole variable domain, filled in from reference TRBV2 and TRBJ1-5, reads EPEVTQTPSHQVTQMGQEVILRCVPISNHLYFYWYRQILGQKVEFLVSFYNNEISEKSEIFDDQFSVERPDGSNFTLKIRSTKLEDSAMYFCASSGDGDSREQPQHFGDGTRLSIL.